These 25 T cell receptor beta chains came from one sample sequenced in a study of blood T cell repertoires in COVID-19. Sequencing was performed with immunoSEQ multiplex PCR; in TCRdb, only in-frame clones are kept and a portion is missing. The sample contains 35,000 to 40,000 clones, over 65% of which appear only once. Input material: peripheral blood. The source of these receptors is a man in his 70s with acute or convalescent COVID-19.

CDR3 coding DNA: TGCGCCAGCAGCCAAGTCGGTTACAATGAGCAGTTCTTC. It encodes CASSQVGYNEQFF. The chain employs TRBV4-3 and TRBJ2-1; D not certain. V was pared by 1 base and J by 4 bases, with 5 bases between. Germline V lookup: CDR1 LGHNA, CDR2 YSLEER. CDR3 length: 13 amino acids.

The chain recombines TRBV13 with TRBJ2-7; a weak D match, TRBD2 (5 bases). Trimming removed 6 bases at V and 3 bases at J, with 12 bases between. The CDR3 sequence is 13 residues long. Germline V gene lookup returns CDR1 PRHDT and CDR2 FYEKMQ (reference sequence). CDR3 DNA: TGTGCCAGCAGTAGCGTTTTGGGCTACGAGCAGTACTTC. Protein product: CASSSVLGYEQYF.

The chain links TRBV4-3 to TRBJ2-3, with a weak D call TRBD2 (7 bases). Trimming stripped 4 bases from V and 3 bases from J, with 14 bases between. Germline V gene sequence: CDR1 LGHNA, CDR2 YSLEER. This CDR3 is 15 amino acids long. For the CDR3, the DNA is TGCGCCAGCAGCCTTTCAAGGGGGGGAACAGATACGCAGTATTTT. Translation gives CASSLSRGGTDTQYF.

The chain uses TRBV5-1 and TRBJ2-2; D is unresolved. V gave up 1 base and J gave up 4 bases, with 5 bases separating them. The length of the CDR3 is 13 residues. Per germline, CDR1 SGHRS and CDR2 YFSETQ. In nucleotides, the CDR3 is TGCGCCAGCAGCTTGCTAGTCACCGGGGAGCTGTTTTTT. Amino acid sequence: CASSLLVTGELFF.

This clone showed up just a few times. This chain connects TRBV27 to TRBJ1-4, with 11 bases identical to TRBD1. After removal of 6 bases from V and 0 bases from J, the junction contained 3 bases not matched to a gene. This CDR3 has 16 amino acids. Germline V gives CDR1 MNHEY, CDR2 SMNVEV (reference sequence). This CDR3 is CASRPGQGATNEKLFF. The CDR3 bases are TGTGCCAGCAGGCCGGGACAGGGGGCAACTAATGAAAAACTGTTTTTT.

This sequence joins TRBV9 and TRBJ1-3, with D perhaps matching TRBD1 (5 bases). V was shortened by 4 bases and J by 4 bases, with 15 bases between the two germline ends. This CDR3 spans 15 amino acids. In germline, CDR1 is SGDLS, CDR2 YYNGEE. CDR3: CASSFTAGTGNTIYF. DNA of the CDR3: TGTGCCAGCAGCTTCACCGCGGGGACCGGAAACACCATATATTTT. Supplemented by reference TRBV9 and TRBJ1-3, the full variable domain reads DSGVTQTPKHLITATGQRVTLRCSPRSGDLSVYWYQQSLDQGLQFLIQYYNGEERAKGNILERFSAQQFPDLHSELNLSSLELGDSALYFCASSFTAGTGNTIYFGEGSWLTVV.

DNA of the CDR3: TGCGCCAGCAGCTTAGGGACGTTCGGGAGAACCTACGAGCAGTACTTC. Translation gives CASSLGTFGRTYEQYF. V gene TRBV5-1 combines with J gene TRBJ2-7; a weak D match, TRBD2 (6 bases). Trimming took 2 bases from V and 2 from J, leaving 17 bases between them. CDR3 length equals 16 residues. The V gene's germline CDR1 is SGHRS and CDR2 YFSETQ.

The CDR3 DNA reads TGCGCCAGCAGCCAAGATTCGACAGGCACAGATACGCAGTATTTT. This encodes CASSQDSTGTDTQYF. The V call is TRBV4-3, the J call TRBJ2-3, with D perhaps TRBD1 (5 bases). The CDR3 totals 15 residues. Germline CDR1 reads LGHNA; CDR2 reads YSLEER. Trimming removed 0 bases from V and 1 base from J, with 8 bases in between.

The V and J genes are TRBV19 and TRBJ1-2, with 9 bases aligning to TRBD1. Germline lookup yields CDR1 LNHDA and CDR2 SQIVND (reference sequence). CDR3 size: 14 residues. In DNA, the CDR3 is TGTGTGATCGATGATAAGGGACAGGGAGGTGGCTACACCTTC. This encodes CVIDDKGQGGGYTF.

This clone occurred a few times. The gene calls are TRBV9 and TRBJ2-3; D ambiguous. The length of the CDR3 is 12 residues. Per the germline V gene, CDR1 is SGDLS and CDR2 is YYNGEE. Trimming cost V 0 bases and J 7 bases, with 6 bases left between them. The CDR3 DNA reads as TGTGCCAGCAGCGTAGATTACAATACGCAGTATTTT. Its protein product is CASSVDYNTQYF.

The chain uses TRBV29-1 and TRBJ2-7; D may be TRBD2 (7 bases). Germline CDR1 and CDR2: SQVTM and ANQGSEA. The CDR3 sequence is 15 residues long. Deletions cut 7 bases from V and 9 bases from J, with 28 bases between. The CDR3 protein is CSAWEGVAALPLQYF. DNA of the CDR3: TGCAGCGCTTGGGAGGGGGTTGCGGCCCTACCACTGCAGTACTTC.

J is TRBJ1-1 and V is TRBV5-6; 11 nucleotides agree with TRBD1. Germline V lookup: CDR1 SGHDT, CDR2 YYEEEE. V trimming: 0 bases; J trimming: 5 bases; junction bases outside the gene matches: 6. The CDR3 loop spans 16 amino acids. DNA for the CDR3: TGTGCCAGCAGCTTGGCCCCGGGACAGGGGGTTACTGAAGCTTTCTTT. Its translation: CASSLAPGQGVTEAFF.

The DNA for the CDR3 is TGTGCCACCAGTGATCCCCGGGACAGGGGGCGAACAGATACGCAGTATTTT. Amino acid sequence: CATSDPRDRGRTDTQYF. The genes are TRBV24-1 and TRBJ2-3; TRBD1 matches 12 bases. V lost 3 bases, J lost 3 bases, and 6 bases stayed unmatched. Germline V gene sequence: CDR1 KGHDR, CDR2 SFDVKD. CDR3 size: 17 residues.

V and J are TRBV6-5 and TRBJ1-5, with 7 nucleotides matching TRBD1. V trimming: 6 bases; J trimming: 4 bases; junction bases outside the gene matches: 3. The CDR3 runs 13 residues. Germline V lookup: CDR1 MNHEY, CDR2 SVGAGI. In DNA, the CDR3 is TGTGCCAGCAGAAAGACAGGGAATCAGCCCCAGCATTTT. Residues: CASRKTGNQPQHF.

The chain has TRBV30 and TRBJ2-5; TRBD1 is a possible D gene (7 bases). V was cut by 0 bases and J by 4 bases, with 12 bases left in between. This CDR3 has 14 amino acids. Germline assignment: CDR1 GTSNPN and CDR2 SVGIG (reference sequence). CDR3 sequence reads: CAWSVLQGGETQYF. The CDR3 bases are TGTGCCTGGAGTGTACTTCAGGGGGGAGAGACCCAGTACTTC.

The count of this clone is one. The chain is built from TRBV28 and TRBJ2-2; 7 nucleotides agree with TRBD1. The CDR3 covers 15 residues. V dropped 2 bases and J dropped 1; count of bases not matched to a gene: 1. The germline V gene encodes CDR1 MDHEN and CDR2 SYDVKM. Written as DNA, the CDR3 is TGTGCCAGCAGTTTAGGGGACAGGAACACCGGGGAGCTGTTTTTT. This translates into CASSLGDRNTGELFF.

The chain is built from TRBV27 and TRBJ2-3; TRBD2 matches 12 bases. The trim removed 6 bases at V and 0 bases at J, leaving 10 bases unmatched. The CDR3 covers 18 residues. CDR1 and CDR2 (germline): MNHEY, SMNVEV (reference sequence). This chain's CDR3 is CASRWNGLAGSSTDTQYF. CDR3 in DNA: TGTGCCAGCAGATGGAATGGACTAGCGGGGAGTAGCACAGATACGCAGTATTTT.

The V gene is TRBV11-2, the J gene TRBJ2-6; D perhaps matches TRBD2 (5 bases). Germline V lookup: CDR1 SGHAT, CDR2 FQNNGV. The CDR3 spans 18 residues. The germline V and J ends were trimmed by 0 bases and 0 bases, with 12 bases remaining between them. The CDR3 DNA is TGTGCCAGCAGCTTAGAAGGAGGACTTGGCTCTGGGGCCAACGTCCTGACTTTC. This gives the protein CASSLEGGLGSGANVLTF.

The chain joins TRBV30 to TRBJ2-3; 11 positions agree with TRBD1. The junction had 8 bases not matched to a gene; V was cut back by 3 bases and J by 6 bases. The germline gives CDR1 GTSNPN, CDR2 SVGIG (reference sequence). The CDR3 loop spans 15 amino acids. CDR3: CAWSEGTGGKDTQYF. The CDR3 DNA reads as TGTGCCTGGAGCGAGGGGACAGGGGGTAAGGATACGCAGTATTTT.

The chain has TRBV5-1 and TRBJ2-7, with unresolved D. V shed 5 bases and J shed 6 bases, with 9 bases lying between them. Looked up from germline, CDR1 is SGHRS and CDR2 is YFSETQ. The CDR3 length is 11 residues. DNA of the CDR3: TGCGCCAGCAGGTCAGAAACCGAGCAGTACTTC. Its protein is CASRSETEQYF.

The chain combines TRBV4-1 with TRBJ2-7; 8 positions match TRBD1. J was trimmed by 4 bases and V by 1 base; bases with no gene match: 6. Germline V lookup: CDR1 MGHRA, CDR2 YSYEKL. CDR3 length: 15 residues. The CDR3 here is CASSQVQGAGYEQYF. In DNA, the CDR3 is TGCGCCAGCAGCCAAGTTCAGGGGGCCGGGTACGAGCAGTACTTC.

This sequence joins TRBV11-2 and TRBJ2-5; 8 bases align to TRBD2. CDR3 length: 15 residues. CDR1 is SGHAT and CDR2 is FQNNGV in the germline V gene. With 5 bases clipped from V and 3 bases from J, the junction kept 8 bases outside the gene matches. The CDR3 bases are TGTGCCAGCAGCCAACGGGGCGGGGGGAAAGAGACCCAGTACTTC. The encoded protein is CASSQRGGGKETQYF.

Concerning this clone itself: Other DNA sequences from this sample encode an identical CDR3 as well. V gene TRBV7-9 combines with J gene TRBJ1-2; the match to TRBD1 covers 7 bases. The V gene's germline CDR1 is SEHNR and CDR2 FQNEAQ (reference sequence). Trimming took 6 bases from V and 2 from J; bases not matched to a gene: 6. The CDR3 runs to 14 residues. The CDR3 region has the DNA TGTGCCAGCAGTCCGACAGGGACCAACTATGGCTACACCTTC. This sequence encodes CASSPTGTNYGYTF.

The CDR3 is CASSQEADSRSQETQYF. The CDR3 DNA follows: TGTGCCAGCAGCCAGGAGGCGGACAGCCGCTCCCAAGAGACCCAGTACTTC. This sequence joins TRBV3-1 (or the pseudogene TRBV3-2) and TRBJ2-5; TRBD1 might be the D (6 bases). The germline V gene encodes CDR1 LGHDT and CDR2 YNNKEL (reference sequence). The CDR3 length is 17 residues. Trimming shortened V by 3 bases and J by 1 base, and 18 bases separated the two germline ends.

J is TRBJ2-1 and V is TRBV19; TRBD2 might be the D (5 bases). This CDR3 contains 16 residues. From germline, CDR1 is LNHDA and CDR2 SQIVND (reference sequence). Trimming took off 0 bases at V and 3 bases at J, with 12 bases between the two ends. This CDR3 reads CASSIDLAILYNEQFF. DNA for the CDR3: TGTGCCAGTAGTATAGATCTAGCTATTCTCTACAATGAGCAGTTCTTC.